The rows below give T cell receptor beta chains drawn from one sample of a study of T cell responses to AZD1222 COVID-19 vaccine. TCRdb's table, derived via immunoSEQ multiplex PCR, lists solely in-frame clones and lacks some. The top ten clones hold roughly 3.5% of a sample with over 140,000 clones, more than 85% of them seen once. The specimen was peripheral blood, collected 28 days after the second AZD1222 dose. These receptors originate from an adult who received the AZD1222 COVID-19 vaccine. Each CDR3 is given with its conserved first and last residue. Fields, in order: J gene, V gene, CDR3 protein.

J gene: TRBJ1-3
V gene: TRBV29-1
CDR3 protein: CSVSGRGGNTIYF

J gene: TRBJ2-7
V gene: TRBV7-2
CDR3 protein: CASSLVGLASGEFSYEQYF

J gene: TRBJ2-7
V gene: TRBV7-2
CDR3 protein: CASSSEAWGPPREQYF

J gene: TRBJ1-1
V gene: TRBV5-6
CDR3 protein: CASNRGGYTEAFF

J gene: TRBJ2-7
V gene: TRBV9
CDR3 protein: CASSVTDRPYEQYF

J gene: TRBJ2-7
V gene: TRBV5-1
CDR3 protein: CASSLTSGSYEQYF

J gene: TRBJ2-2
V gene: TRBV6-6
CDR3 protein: CASSLFGGNLGTGELFF

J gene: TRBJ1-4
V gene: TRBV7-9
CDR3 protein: CASSTTGDNEKLFF

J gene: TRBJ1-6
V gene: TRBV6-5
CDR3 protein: CASSYSKRVNSPLHF

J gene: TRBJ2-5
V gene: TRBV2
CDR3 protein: CASSRGTGVAGEETQYF

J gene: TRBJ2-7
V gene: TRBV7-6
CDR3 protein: CASSLPPGAGGTTYEQYF

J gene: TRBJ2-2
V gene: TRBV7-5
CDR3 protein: CAIRRTGPNTGELFF

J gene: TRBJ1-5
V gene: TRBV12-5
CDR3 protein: CASGLLGGFNSNQPQHF

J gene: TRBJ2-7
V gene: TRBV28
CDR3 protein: CASSPTSGVTYEQYF

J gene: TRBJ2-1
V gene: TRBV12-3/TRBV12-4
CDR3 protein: CASSFVRDNEQFF

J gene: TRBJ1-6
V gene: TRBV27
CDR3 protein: CASSYRTGTGRNSPLHF

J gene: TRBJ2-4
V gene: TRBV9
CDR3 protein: CASSESGRAKNIQYF

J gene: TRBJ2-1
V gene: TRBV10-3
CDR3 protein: CAISVNVGQQYNEQFF

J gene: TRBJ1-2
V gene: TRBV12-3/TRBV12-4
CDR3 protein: CASGTGRYGYTF

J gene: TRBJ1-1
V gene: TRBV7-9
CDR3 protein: CASSLGRGTLEAFF

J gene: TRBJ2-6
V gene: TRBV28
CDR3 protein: CASSTGGPLSGANVLTF

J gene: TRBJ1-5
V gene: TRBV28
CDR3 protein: CASSHGRQGAGEPQHF

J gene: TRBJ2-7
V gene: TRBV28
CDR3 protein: CASSPSTRGFSYEQYF

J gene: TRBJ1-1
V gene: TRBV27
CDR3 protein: CATQGAGTEAFF

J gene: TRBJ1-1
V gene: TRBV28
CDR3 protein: CASNDRTGLRAEAFF

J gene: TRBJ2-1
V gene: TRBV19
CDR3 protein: CASSIGTAGNEQFF

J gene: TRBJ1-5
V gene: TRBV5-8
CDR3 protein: CASSLMGVGQPQHF

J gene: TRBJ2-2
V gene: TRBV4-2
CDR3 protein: CASSQDPLPRAGELFF

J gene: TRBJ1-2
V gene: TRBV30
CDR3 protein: CAWRIGGAARGYTF

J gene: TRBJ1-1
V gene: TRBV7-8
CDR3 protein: CASSLGSRQSAFF